This T cell receptor (beta chain) was captured in a study of cytomegalovirus exposure and HLA in healthy donors. Findings and limits, study-wide: Reports described diagnosis of cytomegalovirus status by the classifier as highly specific and sensitive. TCR beta V segments were, for the most part, productive about 87% or about 30% of the time in an earlier analysis.

All donors participated as healthy donors of bone marrow. With V trimmed by 4 bases and J by 5 bases, 12 bases remained unmatched. Per germline, CDR1 SGHAT and CDR2 FQNNGV. The CDR3 covers 16 residues. Both 60 Vbeta primers and 13 Jbeta primers went into the PCR. Produced via immunoSEQ multiplex PCR; TCRdb's table is partial and in-frame only. The profile shows 60,000 to 70,000 clones, around 80% of them singletons. On this clone: As yet, its antigen is unknown.

The specimen sequenced was PBMCs. The chain joins TRBV11-2 to TRBJ2-3, with 7 nucleotides matching TRBD1. The clonotype originates from a woman aged 30 to 39 in good health and CMV-seronegative. This CDR3 reads CASSSWGRGIKDTQYF. The CDR3 region has the DNA TGTGCCAGCAGCTCTTGGGGCAGGGGGATAAAAGATACGCAGTATTTT.